What follows are 10 T cell receptor beta chains derived from one specimen sequenced in a study of T cell responses to AZD1222 COVID-19 vaccine. TCRdb's table, derived via immunoSEQ multiplex PCR, lists solely in-frame clones and lacks some. The data hold about 150,000 clones, with over 75% observed a single time. The source was peripheral blood, collected on day 0 of AZD1222 vaccination. The receptors originated from an adult in good health.

The chain uses TRBV6-5 and TRBJ1-3; D might be TRBD1 (6 bases). The CDR3 spans 14 residues. Trimming shortened V by 4 bases and J by 3 bases, and 10 bases separated the two germline ends. Germline values: CDR1 MNHEY, CDR2 SVGAGI. CDR3 residues: CASSSGQLGNTIYF. CDR3 nucleotides: TGTGCCAGCAGTTCCGGACAGCTTGGAAACACCATATATTTT.

The rearrangement links TRBV20-1 to TRBJ2-5; 14 bases agree with TRBD2. With V trimmed by 3 bases and J by 6 bases, 15 bases remained unmatched. CDR1 is DFQATT, CDR2 SNEGSKA, per germline (reference sequence). The CDR3 consists of 18 residues. This CDR3 is CSASRVGLAGGGGQTQYF. CDR3 nucleotides: TGCAGTGCTAGTCGGGTCGGACTAGCGGGAGGCGGGGGCCAGACCCAGTACTTC.

J is TRBJ2-3 and V is TRBV19; 7 bases map to TRBD1. The CDR3 consists of 16 residues. Germline V gene sequence: CDR1 LNHDA, CDR2 SQIVND (reference sequence). The V segment lost 1 base and the J segment 4 bases; nucleotides outside the gene matches: 8. CDR3 nucleotides: TGTGCCAGTAGTATAGGAGCGACAGGGATCTCAGATACGCAGTATTTT. It yields the protein CASSIGATGISDTQYF.

The CDR3 region is CASSYRQGVMNTEAFF. The CDR3 bases are TGCGCCAGCAGCTACAGACAGGGGGTTATGAACACTGAAGCTTTCTTT. This sequence joins TRBV4-1 and TRBJ1-1, with 9 bases identical to TRBD1. Germline CDR1 and CDR2: MGHRA and YSYEKL. Trimming removed 5 bases from V and 0 bases from J; junction bases left unmatched: 7. CDR3 size: 16 residues.

The V and J genes are TRBV29-1 and TRBJ1-2; D is ambiguous. V dropped 3 bases and J dropped 6 bases, with 14 bases sitting between them. CDR1 is SQVTM and CDR2 is ANQGSEA in the germline V gene. CDR3 length: 13 amino acids. CDR3 nucleotide sequence: TGCAGCGTTGACCCGGGAGTGTCCGATGGCTACACCTTC. Translated, it gives CSVDPGVSDGYTF. Drawing the rest from reference TRBV29-1 and TRBJ1-2, the complete variable domain is SAVISQKPSRDICQRGTSLTIQCQVDSQVTMMFWYRQQPGQSLTLIATANQGSEATYESGFVIDKFPISRPNLTFSTLTVSNMSPEDSSIYLCSVDPGVSDGYTFGSGTRLTVV.

The gene calls are TRBV28 and TRBJ1-6; D gene ambiguous. This CDR3 spans 17 amino acids. V was cut by 4 bases and J by 0 bases, with 13 bases left in between. CDR1 is MDHEN, CDR2 SYDVKM, per germline. Here the CDR3 reads CASSSPRESSYNSPLHF. In nucleotides, the CDR3 is TGTGCCAGCAGTTCCCCTAGGGAGAGCTCCTATAATTCACCCCTCCACTTT.

The CDR3 nucleotides are TGTGCCAGCAGCCATTCCGGGACAGGGGTGGACGATGAGCAGTTCTTC. It specifies CASSHSGTGVDDEQFF. V is TRBV5-6 and J is TRBJ2-1; 10 bases fit TRBD1. Germline CDR1 is SGHDT and CDR2 is YYEEEE. The V gene end was trimmed by 4 bases and the J gene end by 8 bases; junction bases not matched to a gene: 12. The CDR3 consists of 16 residues.

J is TRBJ2-7 and V is TRBV10-3, with 11 bases identical to TRBD2. With V trimmed by 2 bases and J by 5 bases, 2 bases remained unmatched. Per germline, CDR1 ENHRY and CDR2 SYGVKD. The CDR3 extends over 14 amino acids. The DNA of the CDR3 is TGTGCCATCAGTGAGCTAGCGGGAGGTGACGAGCAGTACTTC. The encoded protein is CAISELAGGDEQYF.

The chain employs TRBV5-5 and TRBJ2-5; D may be TRBD1 (6 bases). Trimming removed 4 bases from V and 1 base from J, with 11 bases in between. Germline CDR1 and CDR2: SGHKS and YYEKEE (reference sequence). This CDR3 contains 14 residues. The CDR3 sequence is CASSGGQLQETQYF. In DNA form, the CDR3 reads TGTGCCAGCAGCGGTGGACAGCTCCAAGAGACCCAGTACTTC.

Here the CDR3 reads CASSLESGDTGELFF. As DNA, the CDR3 is TGTGCCAGCAGCTTAGAATCAGGGGACACCGGGGAGCTGTTTTTT. This rearrangement joins TRBV7-6 to TRBJ2-2, with a tentative D call TRBD1 (6 bases). V lost 1 base and J lost 3, with 9 bases in between. CDR1 and CDR2 (germline): SGHVS, FNYEAQ. CDR3 length: 15 residues.